These 25 T cell receptor beta chains came from one sample sequenced in a study of beta chain features in type 1 diabetes (dated by TCRdb to the late 2010s). The library was prepared using the immunoSEQ multiplex PCR assay. All of the isolated RNA was reverse transcribed with the High Capacity cDNA Reverse Transcription Kit, so expressed TCRB transcripts were sequenced. Held by TCRdb, this immuneACCESS table contains in-frame sequences only and omits some clones. Under half of the omission traces to an unresolved V gene where checked; the cause of the rest is unknown. The sample data list 250,000 to 400,000 clones, and 14% of these were observed just once. More than 6.5% of the sample belongs to the ten largest clones. The specimen was central memory CD4+ T cells from blood. Receptor source: a man younger than 45 in good health.

This clone was seen only a few times. Compared with germline, one end of the junction differs, possibly owing to a read error. The rearrangement joins TRBV29-1 to TRBJ2-1, with D perhaps TRBD2 (5 bases). The CDR3 length is 15 residues. Germline V gene data show CDR1 as SQVTM and CDR2 as ANQGSEA. The CDR3 protein is CSVEGRLRGSRLQFF. The CDR3 bases are TGCAGCGTAGAAGGAAGACTACGGGGTTCTAGATTGCAGTTCTTC.

This clone was seen at least ten times. This sequence joins TRBV2 and TRBJ2-1; D gene uncertain. The germline V gene has CDR1 SNHLY and CDR2 FYNNEI. The length of the CDR3 is 15 residues. Trimming pared 1 base from V and 11 bases from J, leaving 18 bases between. CDR3 nucleotide sequence: TGTGCCAGCAGTGAAGGGGTAGACCCGTTAAATAAGCAGTTCTTC. This translates into CASSEGVDPLNKQFF.

Details on this clone: The sample carries other DNA sequences with the same CDR3. This rearrangement joins TRBV2 to TRBJ2-2; TRBD2 agrees at 8 bases. The CDR3 length is 14 residues. Trimming at V came to 6 bases and at J to 1 base, leaving 1 base not matched to a gene. CDR1 and CDR2 (germline): SNHLY, FYNNEI. The CDR3 reads CASRLAVNTGELFF. CDR3 DNA: TGTGCCAGCAGACTAGCGGTGAACACCGGGGAGCTGTTTTTT.

Note on this clone: Just one base apart from a much larger clone, this may be a read error. This CDR3 reads CASSWGQETQYF. The CDR3 DNA reads as TGTGCCAGCAGCTGGGGCCAAGAGACCCAGTACTTC. V is TRBV11-3 and J is TRBJ2-5, with D unclear. CDR1 is SGHNT, CDR2 YENEEA, per germline. CDR3 length: 12 residues. V was shortened by 4 bases and J by 1 base, with 4 bases between the two germline ends.

V and J are TRBV2 and TRBJ1-6; 11 nucleotides match TRBD1. The CDR3 covers 16 residues. J was trimmed by 7 bases and V by 6 bases; bases with no gene match: 8. The germline V gene encodes CDR1 SNHLY and CDR2 FYNNEI. CDR3: CASSPDRGRWNSPLHF. The DNA for the CDR3 is TGTGCCAGCAGCCCGGACAGGGGGCGATGGAATTCACCCCTCCACTTT.

V and J are TRBV9 and TRBJ2-5; no firm D call. The CDR3 covers 15 residues. Per germline, CDR1 SGDLS and CDR2 YYNGEE. Trimming shortened V by 1 base and J by 0 bases, and 10 bases separated the two germline ends. The CDR3 DNA reads as TGTGCCAGCAGCGTATCCTCGACGTACCAAGAGACCCAGTACTTC. Protein sequence: CASSVSSTYQETQYF. Full variable domain (remainder filled in from reference TRBV9 and TRBJ2-5): DSGVTQTPKHLITATGQRVTLRCSPRSGDLSVYWYQQSLDQGLQFLIQYYNGEERAKGNILERFSAQQFPDLHSELNLSSLELGDSALYFCASSVSSTYQETQYFGPGTRLLVL.

This clone was recorded many times. The chain links TRBV18 to TRBJ2-5; D gene uncertain. CDR1 and CDR2 (germline): KGHSH, LQKENI. The V end was cut by 3 bases, the J end by 4 bases, with 6 bases between. The CDR3 is made up of 12 amino acids. Here the CDR3 reads CASSPNRETQYF. Here the CDR3 DNA reads TGTGCCAGCTCACCCAATCGAGAGACCCAGTACTTC.

The chain carries TRBV5-1 and TRBJ2-7, with D possibly TRBD1 on 5 matching bases. The CDR3 loop spans 17 amino acids. Per germline, CDR1 SGHRS and CDR2 YFSETQ. Trimming shortened V by 4 bases and J by 5 bases, and 25 bases separated the two germline ends. Written as DNA, the CDR3 is TGCGCCAGCAGCCCAGATTTTGGTGCAGGGAAAATCGACGAGCAGTACTTC. Translation: CASSPDFGAGKIDEQYF.

There are a few counts of this clone. The V call is TRBV9, the J call TRBJ2-7; the D is unclear. This CDR3 is 14 amino acids long. CDR1 and CDR2 from the germline V gene are SGDLS and YYNGEE. V was shortened by 4 bases and J by 0 bases, with 11 bases between the two germline ends. As DNA, the CDR3 is TGTGCCAGCAGCCCCCGTGATAGCTCCTACGAGCAGTACGTC. Translated: CASSPRDSSYEQYV.

This clone showed up just a few times. The chain combines TRBV2 with TRBJ2-5; D may be TRBD2 (5 bases). Germline CDR1 and CDR2: SNHLY and FYNNEI. V was cut by 8 bases and J by 2 bases, with 12 bases left in between. The CDR3 loop spans 13 amino acids. The CDR3 DNA sequence: TGTGCCAGCGCCCTTCGGGGACAAGAGACCCAGTACTTC. As protein: CASALRGQETQYF.

This clone is a singleton in its sample. The rearrangement joins TRBV9 to TRBJ2-5; the D gene is possibly TRBD2 (5 bases). The CDR3 sequence is 13 residues long. The V end lost 0 bases, the J end lost 5 bases, and 8 bases lay between the germline ends. Germline loops: CDR1 SGDLS, CDR2 YYNGEE. CDR3 residues: CASSVASFETQYF. In DNA, the CDR3 is TGTGCCAGCAGCGTAGCTAGCTTTGAGACCCAGTACTTC.

This clone was observed a few times. This chain links TRBV7-9 with TRBJ2-2; 10 bases fit TRBD2. The trim removed 5 bases at V and 1 base at J, leaving 4 bases unmatched. This CDR3 has 16 amino acids. From germline, CDR1 is SEHNR and CDR2 FQNEAQ (reference sequence). In DNA, the CDR3 is TGTGCCAGCAGCCTCGGACTAGCGGAGAACACCGGGGAGCTGTTTTTT. This translates into CASSLGLAENTGELFF.

The chain uses TRBV4-2 and TRBJ2-5; 9 nucleotides agree with TRBD2. The CDR3 consists of 16 residues. With 1 base clipped from V and 3 bases from J, the junction kept 6 bases outside the gene matches. Germline V lookup: CDR1 LGHNA, CDR2 YNFKEQ. This CDR3 is CASSQVSGSVEETQYF. CDR3 nucleotides: TGTGCCAGCAGCCAAGTTAGCGGGAGTGTCGAAGAGACCCAGTACTTC.

This rearrangement joins TRBV5-1 to TRBJ2-2; 9 bases are shared with TRBD2. Germline V gene sequence: CDR1 SGHRS, CDR2 YFSETQ. The CDR3 is 16 residues long. With 4 bases clipped from V and 7 bases from J, the junction kept 11 bases outside the gene matches. CDR3 in DNA: TGCGCCAGCAGCACCGACGGCGGGAGGGCCGGCGGGGAGCTGTTTTTT. Amino acids: CASSTDGGRAGGELFF.

The J gene is TRBJ2-7, the V gene TRBV28; weak D call: TRBD1 (5 bases). Germline loops: CDR1 MDHEN, CDR2 SYDVKM. Trimming stripped 5 bases from V and 4 bases from J, with 15 bases between. This CDR3 contains 14 residues. The CDR3 sequence is CASSPTVSGYEQYV. The CDR3 bases are TGTGCCAGCAGTCCCACCGTTTCAGGGTACGAGCAGTACGTC.

The J gene is TRBJ2-1, the V gene TRBV7-7; D ambiguous. Trimming pared 5 bases from V and 3 bases from J, leaving 14 bases between. The CDR3 consists of 15 residues. The V gene's germline CDR1 is SSHAT and CDR2 FNYEAQ (reference sequence). CDR3 region: CASSPDRSNYNEQFF. The CDR3 bases are TGTGCCAGCAGCCCGGACCGAAGCAACTACAATGAGCAGTTCTTC.

V is TRBV6-1 and J is TRBJ1-2, with a tentative D call TRBD1 (5 bases). There are 15 residues in the CDR3. Germline V gene sequence: CDR1 MNHNS, CDR2 SASEGT. V shed 3 bases and J shed 4 bases, with 15 bases lying between them. CDR3 loop: CASSDGGTPVYGYTF. The CDR3 DNA follows: TGTGCCAGCAGTGATGGGGGGACGCCTGTCTATGGCTACACCTTC.

The CDR3 DNA reads as TGTGCCTGGAGTGGACTAGCGGGAGGTACCGGGGAGCTGTTTTTT. Amino acids: CAWSGLAGGTGELFF. This chain connects TRBV30 to TRBJ2-2; TRBD2 agrees at 13 bases. J was trimmed by 5 bases and V by 1 base; bases with no gene match: 1. Germline V CDR1 and CDR2: GTSNPN, SVGIG (reference sequence). CDR3 length: 15 residues.

This clone was seen a few times. V gene TRBV4-3 combines with J gene TRBJ2-5; weak D call: TRBD2 (7 bases). There are 16 residues in the CDR3. Trimming took 0 bases from V and 5 from J, leaving 16 bases between them. Looked up from germline, CDR1 is LGHNA and CDR2 is YSLEER. The CDR3 nucleotides are TGCGCCAGCAGCCAAGAGGGGGGGCCTAGTATGGAGACCCAGTACTTC. Protein product: CASSQEGGPSMETQYF.

Points on this clone: Distinct nucleotide sequences in the sample also encode this CDR3. This chain links TRBV4-3 with TRBJ2-6, with unresolved D. V was pared by 3 bases and J by 0 bases, with 6 bases between. This CDR3 contains 15 residues. The V gene's germline CDR1 is LGHNA and CDR2 YSLEER. The CDR3 sequence is CASSQGNSGANVLTF. The CDR3 bases are TGCGCCAGCAGCCAGGGGAACTCTGGGGCCAACGTCCTGACTTTC.

V and J are TRBV5-4 and TRBJ2-5; TRBD2 aligns across 15 bases. The CDR3 runs 16 residues. With 4 bases clipped from V and 3 bases from J, the junction kept 4 bases outside the gene matches. The germline V gene encodes CDR1 SGHNT and CDR2 YYREEE (reference sequence). DNA of the CDR3: TGTGCCAGCAGCCAAGGACTAGCGGGAGGGAAAGAGACCCAGTACTTC. Its protein product is CASSQGLAGGKETQYF.

This clone was counted only a few times. This chain links TRBV6-1 with TRBJ2-2; 7 bases match TRBD2. The CDR3 sequence is 14 residues long. J gave up 4 bases and V 6 bases, and 5 bases lay outside the gene matches. The germline V gene encodes CDR1 MNHNS and CDR2 SASEGT. CDR3 region: CASSRGLGTGELFF. The CDR3 coding sequence is TGTGCCAGCAGCCGCGGACTAGGCACCGGGGAGCTGTTTTTT.

This chain uses TRBV11-2 with TRBJ1-2; D unresolved. In germline, CDR1 is SGHAT, CDR2 FQNNGV. This CDR3 region has 12 residues. V dropped 5 bases and J dropped 3 bases, with 7 bases sitting between them. The CDR3 spells CASSLWDYGYTF. The DNA of the CDR3 is TGTGCCAGCAGCCTCTGGGACTATGGCTACACCTTC.

The chain is built from TRBV7-2 and TRBJ2-5; TRBD2 aligns across 11 bases. The CDR3 runs 14 residues. Germline CDR1 reads SGHTA; CDR2 reads FQGNSA. The J segment lost 5 bases and the V segment lost 5 bases, leaving 4 bases of the junction unmatched. The CDR3 is CASSQRLAGETQYF. DNA for the CDR3: TGTGCCAGCAGCCAAAGACTAGCGGGGGAGACCCAGTACTTC.

This rearrangement joins TRBV19 to TRBJ2-7, with 7 positions matching TRBD2. CDR3 size: 14 residues. Germline V lookup: CDR1 LNHDA, CDR2 SQIVND (reference sequence). V shed 1 base and J 7 bases; nucleotides not matched to a gene: 7. CDR3 nucleotides: TGTGCCAGTAGTATAGTGGGACTAAAGGGAGAGCAGTACTTC. Translated: CASSIVGLKGEQYF.